This is a list of T cell receptor beta chains from one sample in a study of blood T cell repertoires in COVID-19. Assay used: immunoSEQ multiplex PCR; TCRdb lists only in-frame clones, some missing. The sample lists 350,000 to 400,000 clones; 90% were seen once. Sequencing was carried out using peripheral blood. The receptor set was obtained from a man between 18 and 29 years old with active or convalescent COVID-19. Each CDR3 is given with its conserved first and last residue. A D gene is named only where the DNA matches it firmly. Clone size, where shown, is once, few, many, or a class for clones that have expanded.

j_call: TRBJ1-5; clone_size: NA; d_call: NA; v_call: TRBV4-1; cdr3_nt: TGCGCCAGCAGCCAAGTTGGCGGTAGCAATCAGCCCCAGCATTTT; cdr3_aa: CASSQVGGSNQPQHF
j_call: TRBJ1-2; clone_size: NA; d_call: NA; v_call: TRBV9; cdr3_nt: TGTGCCAGGAGGCGGGACAACTATGGCTACACCTTC; cdr3_aa: CARRRDNYGYTF
j_call: TRBJ2-5; clone_size: NA; d_call: TRBD1; v_call: TRBV7-9; cdr3_nt: TGTGCCAGCCAAGACACAGGGGGCCAAGAGACCCAGTACTTC; cdr3_aa: CASQDTGGQETQYF
j_call: TRBJ2-3; clone_size: NA; d_call: NA; v_call: TRBV10-3; cdr3_nt: TGTGCCATCGGGGGGTTGTATCAGTCAGATACGCAGTATTTT; cdr3_aa: CAIGGLYQSDTQYF
j_call: TRBJ2-3; clone_size: NA; d_call: TRBD2; v_call: TRBV5-8; cdr3_nt: TGTGCCAGCAGCCGGGGACTAGCGGCCCTACGAGATACGCAGTATTTT; cdr3_aa: CASSRGLAALRDTQYF
j_call: TRBJ2-3; clone_size: NA; d_call: NA; v_call: TRBV11-1; cdr3_nt: TGTGCCAGCAGACGTGGGCGGGGAAGGGTAGATACGCAGTATTTT; cdr3_aa: CASRRGRGRVDTQYF
j_call: TRBJ1-1; clone_size: once; d_call: NA; v_call: TRBV7-9; cdr3_nt: TGTGCCAGCAGCCGGGGGGAGGTGAACACTGAAGCTTTCTTT; cdr3_aa: CASSRGEVNTEAFF
j_call: TRBJ2-7; clone_size: NA; d_call: NA; v_call: TRBV2; cdr3_nt: TGTGCCAGCAGTATGACTAGTGGGATCGGGGAGCAGTACTTC; cdr3_aa: CASSMTSGIGEQYF
j_call: TRBJ2-1; clone_size: NA; d_call: NA; v_call: TRBV11-3; cdr3_nt: TGTGCCAGCAGCTTAGACGGGAGTACCTACAATGAGCAGTTCTTC; cdr3_aa: CASSLDGSTYNEQFF
j_call: TRBJ2-5; clone_size: NA; d_call: TRBD1; v_call: TRBV7-2; cdr3_nt: TGTGCCAGCAGCTTAGATCAGCCAAACAGGGGAAAAGAGACCCAGTACTTC; cdr3_aa: CASSLDQPNRGKETQYF
j_call: TRBJ2-7; clone_size: NA; d_call: TRBD1; v_call: TRBV2; cdr3_nt: TGTGCCAGCAGTGAAGAAGCCGCGACAGGGGTCTCCTACGAGCAGTACTTC; cdr3_aa: CASSEEAATGVSYEQYF
j_call: TRBJ2-1; clone_size: NA; d_call: TRBD2; v_call: TRBV19; cdr3_nt: TGTGCCAGTTCTAGCGGGAACTACAATGAGCAGTTCTTC; cdr3_aa: CASSSGNYNEQFF
j_call: TRBJ2-7; clone_size: NA; d_call: TRBD1; v_call: TRBV25-1; cdr3_nt: TGTGCCAGCAGTTATTCTATCCGGACAGGGAAATACGAGCAGTACTTC; cdr3_aa: CASSYSIRTGKYEQYF
j_call: TRBJ1-5; clone_size: NA; d_call: NA; v_call: TRBV6-1; cdr3_nt: TGTGCCAGCAGTGAAACAGGGAGGGTATCTCAGCCCCAGCATTTT; cdr3_aa: CASSETGRVSQPQHF
j_call: TRBJ2-7; clone_size: NA; d_call: NA; v_call: TRBV27; cdr3_nt: TGTGCCAGCAGTTTAAGACAGCCCTACGAGCAGTACTTC; cdr3_aa: CASSLRQPYEQYF
j_call: TRBJ1-5; clone_size: NA; d_call: NA; v_call: TRBV4-1; cdr3_nt: TGCGCCAGCAGCCAAGAAGGGCGGGTCAATCAGCCCCAGCATTTT; cdr3_aa: CASSQEGRVNQPQHF
j_call: TRBJ2-5; clone_size: NA; d_call: NA; v_call: TRBV2; cdr3_nt: TGTGCCAGCTGGTGGGGGCCGATGGAGACCCAGTACTTC; cdr3_aa: CASWWGPMETQYF
j_call: TRBJ2-5; clone_size: NA; d_call: TRBD1; v_call: TRBV28; cdr3_nt: TGTGCCAGCAGGTCTAGGGGGCGACAAGAGACCCAGTACTTC; cdr3_aa: CASRSRGRQETQYF
j_call: TRBJ2-3; clone_size: NA; d_call: NA; v_call: TRBV28; cdr3_nt: TGTGCCAGCCAGGGGTATACAGATACGCAGTATTTT; cdr3_aa: CASQGYTDTQYF
j_call: TRBJ2-7; clone_size: NA; d_call: NA; v_call: TRBV7-2; cdr3_nt: TGTGCCAGCAGCTTAAGCGTTGTGGTGGCCTACGAGCAGTACTTC; cdr3_aa: CASSLSVVVAYEQYF
j_call: TRBJ2-1; clone_size: NA; d_call: TRBD2; v_call: TRBV13; cdr3_nt: TGTGCCAGCAGCTTGAAAGCGGGGGATCGAACCTACAATGAGCAGTTCTTC; cdr3_aa: CASSLKAGDRTYNEQFF
j_call: TRBJ1-3; clone_size: NA; d_call: NA; v_call: TRBV9; cdr3_nt: TGTGCCAGCAGCGTAGGCAGGGGCCCCTCTGGAAACACCATATATTTT; cdr3_aa: CASSVGRGPSGNTIYF
j_call: TRBJ2-2; clone_size: once; d_call: NA; v_call: TRBV11-3; cdr3_nt: TGTGCCAGCAGTCCCCTCAACACCGGGGAGCTGTTTTTT; cdr3_aa: CASSPLNTGELFF
j_call: TRBJ2-7; clone_size: NA; d_call: NA; v_call: TRBV9; cdr3_nt: TGTGCCAGCAGCGTAGGACCGACATCATCCTACGAGCAGTACTTC; cdr3_aa: CASSVGPTSSYEQYF
j_call: TRBJ2-7; clone_size: NA; d_call: NA; v_call: TRBV29-1; cdr3_nt: TGCAGCGTCCAACCGGGACTCTCCTACGAGCAGTACTTC; cdr3_aa: CSVQPGLSYEQYF
j_call: TRBJ2-7; clone_size: NA; d_call: TRBD1; v_call: TRBV4-3; cdr3_nt: TGCGCCAGCAGCCAGGGGACAGGGCGCCACGAGCAGTACTTC; cdr3_aa: CASSQGTGRHEQYF
j_call: TRBJ2-5; clone_size: NA; d_call: TRBD1; v_call: TRBV11-3; cdr3_nt: TGTGCCAGCAGCCGGGACAGGGAAGAGACCCAGTACTTC; cdr3_aa: CASSRDREETQYF
j_call: TRBJ2-7; clone_size: NA; d_call: NA; v_call: TRBV28; cdr3_nt: TGTGCCACCAGAGGGGGTGCAAGCTCCTACGAGCAGTACTTC; cdr3_aa: CATRGGASSYEQYF
j_call: TRBJ2-3; clone_size: NA; d_call: NA; v_call: TRBV6-5; cdr3_nt: TGTGCCAGCAGTAGGACAGATAAAGATACGCAGTATTTT; cdr3_aa: CASSRTDKDTQYF
j_call: TRBJ2-1; clone_size: NA; d_call: NA; v_call: TRBV7-9; cdr3_nt: TGTGCCAGCAGCTTTTACTCAAACTCCTACAATGAGCAGTTCTTC; cdr3_aa: CASSFYSNSYNEQFF
j_call: TRBJ1-5; clone_size: NA; d_call: TRBD1; v_call: TRBV19; cdr3_nt: TGTGCCAGTAGTAACCGGACAGGGGCGATTAATCAGCCCCAGCATTTT; cdr3_aa: CASSNRTGAINQPQHF
j_call: TRBJ1-1; clone_size: NA; d_call: NA; v_call: TRBV19; cdr3_nt: TGTGCCAGTAGTATAGGGTCCAGGACAAGGAGCACTGAAGCTTTCTTT; cdr3_aa: CASSIGSRTRSTEAFF
j_call: TRBJ1-1; clone_size: NA; d_call: TRBD1; v_call: TRBV9; cdr3_nt: TGTGCCAGCAGCGCGAGACAGGGGGCCACTGAAGCTTTCTTT; cdr3_aa: CASSARQGATEAFF
j_call: TRBJ1-4; clone_size: NA; d_call: NA; v_call: TRBV6-5; cdr3_nt: TGTGCCAGCCGGACGGGGGAAAAACTGTTTTTT; cdr3_aa: CASRTGEKLFF
j_call: TRBJ2-3; clone_size: NA; d_call: NA; v_call: TRBV4-1; cdr3_nt: TGCGCCAGCAGCCTCCCCCTTCGGGACACAGATACGCAGTATTTT; cdr3_aa: CASSLPLRDTDTQYF
j_call: TRBJ2-1; clone_size: NA; d_call: TRBD2; v_call: TRBV27; cdr3_nt: TGTGCCAGCAGTTTCGGTACTAGCGGGAGCAATGAGCAGTTCTTC; cdr3_aa: CASSFGTSGSNEQFF
j_call: TRBJ2-2; clone_size: NA; d_call: TRBD2; v_call: TRBV6-5; cdr3_nt: TGTGCCAGCAGTTACTCGACTAGCGGGGGCACCGGGGAGCTGTTTTTT; cdr3_aa: CASSYSTSGGTGELFF
j_call: TRBJ2-5; clone_size: NA; d_call: TRBD1; v_call: TRBV10-2; cdr3_nt: TGCGCCAGCAGTGAGAGACGACAGGGGAGGGAGACCCAGTACTTC; cdr3_aa: CASSERRQGRETQYF
j_call: TRBJ1-1; clone_size: NA; d_call: NA; v_call: TRBV3-1/TRBV3-2; cdr3_nt: TGTGCCAGCAGCCTAAGGGGGAAGTATACTGAAGCTTTCTTT; cdr3_aa: CASSLRGKYTEAFF
j_call: TRBJ1-5; clone_size: NA; d_call: NA; v_call: TRBV6-4; cdr3_nt: TGTGCCAGCAGACTTTTTCCCGCGGCCACGGGTCAGCCCCAGCATTTT; cdr3_aa: CASRLFPAATGQPQHF
j_call: TRBJ1-5; clone_size: NA; d_call: TRBD1; v_call: TRBV6-6; cdr3_nt: TGTGCCAGCAGCGGACAGGGGAGACAGCCCCAGCATTTT; cdr3_aa: CASSGQGRQPQHF
j_call: TRBJ1-5; clone_size: NA; d_call: NA; v_call: TRBV25-1; cdr3_nt: TGTGCCAGCAGTGACCTCGGGGTGGGCCAGCCCCAGCATTTT; cdr3_aa: CASSDLGVGQPQHF
j_call: TRBJ1-2; clone_size: NA; d_call: NA; v_call: TRBV4-3; cdr3_nt: TGCGCCAGCAGCCAAGATGGGGGCGGAAGCTATGGCTACACCTTC; cdr3_aa: CASSQDGGGSYGYTF
j_call: TRBJ2-7; clone_size: NA; d_call: NA; v_call: TRBV24-1; cdr3_nt: TGTGCCACCAGTGCAGGGGCTGGGTACGAGCAGTACTTC; cdr3_aa: CATSAGAGYEQYF
j_call: TRBJ1-1; clone_size: NA; d_call: NA; v_call: TRBV28; cdr3_nt: TGTGCCAGCAGTTTAAGCATTATGAACACTGAAGCTTTCTTT; cdr3_aa: CASSLSIMNTEAFF
j_call: TRBJ2-1; clone_size: NA; d_call: TRBD2; v_call: TRBV19; cdr3_nt: TGTGCCAGTAGTATTACTAGCGGGGGCCCCTACAATGAGCAGTTCTTC; cdr3_aa: CASSITSGGPYNEQFF
j_call: TRBJ1-2; clone_size: NA; d_call: TRBD1; v_call: TRBV11-2; cdr3_nt: TGTGCCAGCAGCCAAGACAGGGGGCGAGGCTACACCTTC; cdr3_aa: CASSQDRGRGYTF
j_call: TRBJ2-7; clone_size: NA; d_call: NA; v_call: TRBV4-2; cdr3_nt: TGTGCCAGCAGCCAAGAGCCGGGGATATCCTACGAGCAGTACTTC; cdr3_aa: CASSQEPGISYEQYF
j_call: TRBJ1-5; clone_size: NA; d_call: NA; v_call: TRBV6-2/TRBV6-3; cdr3_nt: TGTGCCAGCAGTCCGTATTCGAGCAATCAGCCCCAGCATTTT; cdr3_aa: CASSPYSSNQPQHF
j_call: TRBJ1-1; clone_size: NA; d_call: NA; v_call: TRBV7-9; cdr3_nt: TGTGCCAGCAGCCGGGGGGGCACTGAAGCTTTCTTT; cdr3_aa: CASSRGGTEAFF
j_call: TRBJ1-1; clone_size: NA; d_call: NA; v_call: TRBV2; cdr3_nt: TGTGCCAGCAGCGGGACGGGGGGCACTGAAGCTTTCTTT; cdr3_aa: CASSGTGGTEAFF
j_call: TRBJ2-2; clone_size: few; d_call: TRBD2; v_call: TRBV7-6; cdr3_nt: TGTGCCAGCTTTCCCGGGGGGAGAAACACCGGGGAGCTGTTTTTT; cdr3_aa: CASFPGGRNTGELFF
j_call: TRBJ2-2; clone_size: NA; d_call: NA; v_call: TRBV5-4; cdr3_nt: TGTGCCAGCAGCTCCCGGGTCACCAACACCGGGGAGCTGTTTTTT; cdr3_aa: CASSSRVTNTGELFF
j_call: TRBJ2-7; clone_size: NA; d_call: TRBD1; v_call: TRBV5-6; cdr3_nt: TGTGCCAGCAGCTTGGGACAGGGGGACTACGAGCAGTACTTC; cdr3_aa: CASSLGQGDYEQYF
j_call: TRBJ2-3; clone_size: NA; d_call: TRBD2; v_call: TRBV5-1; cdr3_nt: TGCGCCAGCTACCGGGGGGGCCTGAGCACAGATACGCAGTATTTT; cdr3_aa: CASYRGGLSTDTQYF
j_call: TRBJ1-2; clone_size: NA; d_call: NA; v_call: TRBV28; cdr3_nt: TGTGCCAGCAGTTTCGCGGGGGGATATGGCTACACCTTC; cdr3_aa: CASSFAGGYGYTF
j_call: TRBJ1-4; clone_size: NA; d_call: NA; v_call: TRBV5-1; cdr3_nt: TGCGCCAGCAGCACTGCTCAAACAACTAATGAAAAACTGTTTTTT; cdr3_aa: CASSTAQTTNEKLFF
j_call: TRBJ2-1; clone_size: NA; d_call: TRBD2; v_call: TRBV19; cdr3_nt: TGTGCCAGTTGGACTAGCATCAATGAGCAGTTCTTC; cdr3_aa: CASWTSINEQFF